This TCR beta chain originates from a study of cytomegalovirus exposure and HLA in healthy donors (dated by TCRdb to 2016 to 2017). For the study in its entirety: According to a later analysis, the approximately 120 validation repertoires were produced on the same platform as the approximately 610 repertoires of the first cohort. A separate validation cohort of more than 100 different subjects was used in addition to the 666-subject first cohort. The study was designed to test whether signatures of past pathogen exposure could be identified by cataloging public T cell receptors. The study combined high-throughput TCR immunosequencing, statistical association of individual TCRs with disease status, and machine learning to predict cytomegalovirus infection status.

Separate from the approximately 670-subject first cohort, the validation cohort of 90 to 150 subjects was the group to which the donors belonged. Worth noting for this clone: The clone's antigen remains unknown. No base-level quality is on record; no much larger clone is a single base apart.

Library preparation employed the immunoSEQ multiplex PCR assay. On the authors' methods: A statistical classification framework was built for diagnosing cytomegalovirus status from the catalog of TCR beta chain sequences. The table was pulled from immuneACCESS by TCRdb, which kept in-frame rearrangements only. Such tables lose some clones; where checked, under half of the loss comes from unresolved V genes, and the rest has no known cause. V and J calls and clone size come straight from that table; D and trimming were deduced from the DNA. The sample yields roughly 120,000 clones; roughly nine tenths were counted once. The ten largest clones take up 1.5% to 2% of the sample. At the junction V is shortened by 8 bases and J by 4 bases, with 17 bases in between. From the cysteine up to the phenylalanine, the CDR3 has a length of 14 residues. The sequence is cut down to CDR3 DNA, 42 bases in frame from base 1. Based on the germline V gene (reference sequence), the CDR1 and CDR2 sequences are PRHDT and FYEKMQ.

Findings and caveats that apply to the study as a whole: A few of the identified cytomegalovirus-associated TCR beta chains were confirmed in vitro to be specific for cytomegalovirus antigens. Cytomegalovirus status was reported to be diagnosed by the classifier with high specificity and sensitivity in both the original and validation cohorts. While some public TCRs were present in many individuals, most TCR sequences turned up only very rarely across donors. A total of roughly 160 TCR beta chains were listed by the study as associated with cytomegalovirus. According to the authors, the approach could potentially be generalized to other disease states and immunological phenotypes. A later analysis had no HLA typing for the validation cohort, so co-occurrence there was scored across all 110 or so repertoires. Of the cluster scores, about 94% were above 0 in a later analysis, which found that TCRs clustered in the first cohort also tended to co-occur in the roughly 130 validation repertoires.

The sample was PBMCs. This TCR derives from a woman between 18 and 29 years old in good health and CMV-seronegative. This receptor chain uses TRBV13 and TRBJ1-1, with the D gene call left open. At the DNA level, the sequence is TGTGCCAGCGGGAACCAAGCGAGGGTCACTGAAGCTTTCTTT. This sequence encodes CASGNQARVTEAFF.